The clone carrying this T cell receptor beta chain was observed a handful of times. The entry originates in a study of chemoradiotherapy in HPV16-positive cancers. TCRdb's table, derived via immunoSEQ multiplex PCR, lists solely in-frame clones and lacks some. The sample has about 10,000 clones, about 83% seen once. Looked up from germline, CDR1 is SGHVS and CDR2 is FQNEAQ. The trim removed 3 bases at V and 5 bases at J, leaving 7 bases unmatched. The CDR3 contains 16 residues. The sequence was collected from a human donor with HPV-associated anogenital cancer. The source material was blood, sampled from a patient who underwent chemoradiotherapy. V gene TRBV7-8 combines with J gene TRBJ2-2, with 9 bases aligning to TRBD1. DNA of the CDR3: TGTGCCAGCAGCTTCACCGGACAGGGGAAGACCGGGGAGCTGTTTTTT. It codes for CASSFTGQGKTGELFF.